This T cell receptor (beta chain) was documented in a study of OX40 agonist ivuxolimab in advanced cancers. Study outcomes and limitations: Some nonresponders likewise displayed low normalized T-cell clonal expansion.

Some clones are missing from TCRdb's copy, which holds only in-frame ones; the method was immunoSEQ multiplex PCR. Here the sample spans about 69,000 clones, approximately 89% being singletons. Trimming removed 3 bases at V and 2 bases at J, with 14 bases between. The CDR3 has 15 residues. Germline V gives CDR1 MNHEY, CDR2 SMNVEV (reference sequence). Turning to this clone: Its antigen is as yet unknown.

The chain carries TRBV27 and TRBJ2-7; D tentatively reads TRBD1 or TRBD2 (5 bases each). The clonotype originates from an adult with an advanced solid tumor such as melanoma, head and neck, liver or kidney cancer. The sequencing used CD4+ or CD8+ T cells sorted from blood, collected in a trial of the OX40 agonist ivuxolimab. The CDR3 bases are TGTGCCAGCAGTTTTCTCGGGACGAATACCTACGAGCAGTACTTC. Residues: CASSFLGTNTYEQYF.